Listed below are T cell receptor beta chains from one sample, sequenced in a study of multiple sclerosis patients with progressive multifocal leukoencephalopathy. The assay was immunoSEQ multiplex PCR, and TCRdb's table has in-frame clones only and misses some. The sample has tens of thousands of clones, about nine tenths seen once. Source: PBMCs, taken from a patient treated with natalizumab. The receptors were gathered from a human donor with multiple sclerosis. Both conserved end residues are part of each CDR3.

J: TRBJ1-4; V: TRBV6-5; CDR3: CASSYGPGFNEKLFF
J: TRBJ2-7; V: TRBV5-1; CDR3: CASSSAPLGGAYEQYF
J: TRBJ1-1; V: TRBV6-5; CDR3: CASRQLNTEAFF
J: TRBJ1-2; V: TRBV27; CDR3: CASSANPTYGYTF
J: TRBJ2-1; V: TRBV27; CDR3: CASSSIIRSDEQFF
J: TRBJ2-7; V: TRBV7-2; CDR3: CASSVAGGQTYEQYF
J: TRBJ1-5; V: TRBV7-2; CDR3: CASSPSTNQPQHF
J: TRBJ1-1; V: TRBV6-5; CDR3: CASRSTGGEAFF
J: TRBJ2-7; V: TRBV18; CDR3: CASSPFSPGQPPSSYEQYF
J: TRBJ2-2; V: TRBV19; CDR3: CASSTPGQGTGELFF
J: TRBJ2-7; V: TRBV7-3; CDR3: CASSLGLAPTYEQYF
J: TRBJ1-1; V: TRBV15; CDR3: CATSREPVNTEAFF
J: TRBJ2-1; V: TRBV9; CDR3: CASRATGAVDNEQFF
J: TRBJ1-4; V: TRBV4-2; CDR3: CASSQNPGRSNEKLFF
J: TRBJ1-1; V: TRBV25-1; CDR3: CASSDNWTGRAFF
J: TRBJ2-7; V: TRBV6-1; CDR3: CASSGQRSPSYEQYF
J: TRBJ2-1; V: TRBV29-1; CDR3: CSVEGAPGSYNEQFF
J: TRBJ2-2; V: TRBV5-4; CDR3: CASSFRQGSTGELFF
J: TRBJ2-1; V: TRBV11-2; CDR3: CASSLIGTRWEQFF
J: TRBJ2-2; V: TRBV29-1; CDR3: CSVVGQGRTGELFF
J: TRBJ2-7; V: TRBV7-7; CDR3: CASSSGGRGGDYEQYF
J: TRBJ1-1; V: TRBV18; CDR3: CASSTTGWGTEAFF
J: TRBJ2-1; V: TRBV11-2; CDR3: CASSFKEGAVAGLDEQFF
J: TRBJ1-5; V: TRBV6-1; CDR3: CASSVSGWRQPQHF
J: TRBJ2-1; V: TRBV11-2; CDR3: CASSLDRMGPSSYNEQFF
J: TRBJ1-5; V: TRBV7-9; CDR3: CASSSRGQPQHF
J: TRBJ2-7; V: TRBV27; CDR3: CASRTGTSVYEQYF
J: TRBJ2-2; V: TRBV19; CDR3: CASRWGDNTGELFF
J: TRBJ2-7; V: TRBV7-9; CDR3: CASSLGSVSYEQYF
J: TRBJ2-3; V: TRBV7-3; CDR3: CASSDRKGADTQYF
J: TRBJ2-7; V: TRBV19; CDR3: CATQVIAGEAYEQYF
J: TRBJ2-7; V: TRBV28; CDR3: CASSLTGQGAYEQYF
J: TRBJ2-1; V: TRBV29-1; CDR3: CSAQTQGSSSYNEQFF
J: TRBJ1-1; V: TRBV27; CDR3: CASSLGGDGGGMNTEAFF
J: TRBJ1-5; V: TRBV6-4; CDR3: CASKIGPPGEHSNQPQHF
J: TRBJ2-7; V: TRBV27; CDR3: CASSLWQSAYEQYF
J: TRBJ1-1; V: TRBV9; CDR3: CASSVGTGEGYTEAFF
J: TRBJ1-1; V: TRBV7-9; CDR3: CASSFEIGTEAFF
J: TRBJ2-7; V: TRBV21-1; CDR3: CASSRRLFWLAGDYEQYF
J: TRBJ1-5; V: TRBV6-5; CDR3: CASSISGFPSQPQHF
J: TRBJ1-1; V: TRBV6-6; CDR3: CASSADRNTEAFF
J: TRBJ2-1; V: TRBV29-1; CDR3: CSVDPTYNEQFF
J: TRBJ1-2; V: TRBV6-5; CDR3: CASSYEGRGGYTF
J: TRBJ1-1; V: TRBV5-1; CDR3: CASSPHRTLNTEAFF
J: TRBJ2-1; V: TRBV6-5; CDR3: CASSYSGGIGNEQFF
J: TRBJ2-1; V: TRBV28; CDR3: CASSLPFLAGGYNEQFF
J: TRBJ1-3; V: TRBV6-1; CDR3: CASRASGISGNTIYF
J: TRBJ1-1; V: TRBV19; CDR3: CVSSPGFEAFF
J: TRBJ1-1; V: TRBV6-6; CDR3: CASSYDGVKNTEAFF
J: TRBJ1-4; V: TRBV29-1; CDR3: CSVEEQGGVEKLFF